What follows describes a single T cell receptor beta chain. The CDR3 spans 16 residues. V dropped 0 bases and J dropped 3; count of bases not matched to a gene: 6. CDR1 is KGHSH and CDR2 is LQKENI in the germline V gene. The sample comes from a study of OX40 agonist ivuxolimab in advanced cancers. Data came from immunoSEQ multiplex PCR; TCRdb stores just in-frame clones and leaves some out. The data contain tens of thousands of clones, around 77% of them seen just once; the ten biggest clones take up less than 25%. This chain links TRBV18 with TRBJ2-5; 8 nucleotides line up with TRBD1. The TCR sequence derives from an adult with an advanced solid tumor such as melanoma, head and neck, liver or kidney cancer. Here the sequenced sample was CD4+ or CD8+ T cells sorted from blood, taken in a trial of the OX40 agonist ivuxolimab. The CDR3 DNA follows: TGTGCCAGCTCACCACCTTCCCCGACAGGGGAAGAGACCCAGTACTTC. Translation gives CASSPPSPTGEETQYF.